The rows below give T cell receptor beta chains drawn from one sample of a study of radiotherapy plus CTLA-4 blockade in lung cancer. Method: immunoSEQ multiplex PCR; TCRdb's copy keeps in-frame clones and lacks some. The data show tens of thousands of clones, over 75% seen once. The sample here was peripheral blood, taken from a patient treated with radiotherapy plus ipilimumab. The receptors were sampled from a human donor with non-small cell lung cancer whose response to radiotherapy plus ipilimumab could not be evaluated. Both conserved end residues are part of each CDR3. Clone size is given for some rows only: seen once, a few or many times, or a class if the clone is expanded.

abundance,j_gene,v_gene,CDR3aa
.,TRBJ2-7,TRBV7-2,CASSLDGSGYYEQYF
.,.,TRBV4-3,CASSQEGGRSEQYF
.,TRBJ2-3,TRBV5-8,CASSLRGLAGTDTQYF
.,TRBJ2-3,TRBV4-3,CASSLTGGGTDTQYF
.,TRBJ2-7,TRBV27,CASSSQVGEQYF
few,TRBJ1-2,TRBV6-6,CASRHPEGMGYTF
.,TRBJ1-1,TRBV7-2,CASSRQENTEAFF
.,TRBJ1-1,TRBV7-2,CASSLGRGATEAFF
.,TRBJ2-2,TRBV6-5,CASSYIGGANTGELFF
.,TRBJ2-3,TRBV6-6,CASSSSGVLADTQYF
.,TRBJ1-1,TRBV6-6,CASSPGAVLGTEAFF
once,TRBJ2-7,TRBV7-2,CASSLRGGRAYEQYF
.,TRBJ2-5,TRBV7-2,CASSLMAGGGQETQYF
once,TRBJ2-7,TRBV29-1,CSVEGREGYDEQYF
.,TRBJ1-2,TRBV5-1,CASSGPDRAYGYTF
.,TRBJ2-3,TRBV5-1,CASSWESTDTQYF
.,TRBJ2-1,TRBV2,CASVNSGGVGHEQFF
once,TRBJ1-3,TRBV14,CASSQDRRNTIYF
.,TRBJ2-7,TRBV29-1,CSVSGTGEGEQYF
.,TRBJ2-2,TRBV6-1,CASTRRTANTGELFF